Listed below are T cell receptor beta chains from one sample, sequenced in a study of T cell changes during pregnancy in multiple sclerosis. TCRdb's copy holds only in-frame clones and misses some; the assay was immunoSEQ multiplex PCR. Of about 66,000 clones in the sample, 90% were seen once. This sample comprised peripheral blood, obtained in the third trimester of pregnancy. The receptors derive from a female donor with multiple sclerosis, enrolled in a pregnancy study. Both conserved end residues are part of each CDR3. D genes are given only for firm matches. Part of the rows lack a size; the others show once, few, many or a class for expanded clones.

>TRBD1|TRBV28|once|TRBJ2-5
CASRTGGAFEETQYF
TGTGCCAGCCGAACAGGGGGCGCCTTTGAAGAGACCCAGTACTTC
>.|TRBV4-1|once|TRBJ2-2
CASSLRTEATGELFF
TGCGCCAGCAGCTTGCGGACAGAGGCCACCGGGGAGCTGTTTTTT
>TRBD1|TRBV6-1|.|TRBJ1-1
CASRPWTGGTEAFF
TGTGCCAGCAGACCTTGGACAGGGGGCACTGAAGCTTTCTTT
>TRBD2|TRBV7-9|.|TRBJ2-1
CASTSGGYNEQFF
TGTGCCAGCACTAGCGGGGGGTACAATGAGCAGTTCTTC
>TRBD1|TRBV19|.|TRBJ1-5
CASSIRGTGTGYQPQHF
TGTGCCAGTAGTATCAGGGGGACCGGGACAGGATATCAGCCCCAGCATTTT
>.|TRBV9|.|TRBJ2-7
CASSVALADGAYEQYF
TGTGCCAGCAGCGTAGCTTTGGCAGACGGGGCCTACGAGCAGTACTTC
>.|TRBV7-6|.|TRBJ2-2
CASSPLRTGELFF
TGTGCCAGCAGTCCCCTTCGCACCGGGGAGCTGTTTTTT
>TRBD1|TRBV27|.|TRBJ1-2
CASSPTGGYGYTF
TGTGCCAGCAGTCCCACAGGGGGCTATGGCTACACCTTC
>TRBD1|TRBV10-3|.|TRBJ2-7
CAISIDRDEQYF
TGTGCCATCTCGATCGACAGGGACGAGCAGTACTTC
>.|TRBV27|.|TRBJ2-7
CASSPGTTLGEQYF
TGTGCCAGCAGTCCCGGGACAACCCTCGGAGAGCAGTACTTC
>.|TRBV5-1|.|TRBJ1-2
CASRPQGGGDYGYTF
TGCGCCAGCAGGCCGCAGGGCGGCGGTGACTATGGCTACACCTTC
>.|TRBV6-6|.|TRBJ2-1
CASSYDLTGSTEQFF
TGTGCCAGCAGTTACGACTTAACAGGGTCTACTGAGCAGTTCTTC
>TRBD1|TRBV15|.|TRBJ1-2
CATSYRTGEEGYTF
TGTGCCACCAGCTACAGGACAGGGGAGGAAGGCTACACCTTC
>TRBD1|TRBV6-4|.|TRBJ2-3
CASSEGQGATDTQYF
TGTGCCAGCAGTGAAGGACAGGGGGCCACAGATACGCAGTATTTT
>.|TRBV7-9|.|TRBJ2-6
CASPLAPLSGANVLTF
TGTGCCAGCCCGCTGGCCCCTCTCTCTGGGGCCAACGTCCTGACTTTC
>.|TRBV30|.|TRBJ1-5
CAWSVGGEQPQHF
TGTGCCTGGAGTGTCGGAGGGGAGCAGCCCCAGCATTTT
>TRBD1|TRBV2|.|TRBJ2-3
CASSGQGGRDTQYF
TGTGCCAGCAGCGGACAGGGAGGTAGAGATACGCAGTATTTT
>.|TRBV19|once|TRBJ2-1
CASSPKGGPGSYNEQFF
TGTGCCAGTAGTCCAAAGGGCGGGCCGGGAAGCTACAATGAGCAGTTCTTC
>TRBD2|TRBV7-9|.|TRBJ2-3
CASSFSGGEYF
TGTGCCAGCAGCTTTAGCGGGGGGGAGTATTTT
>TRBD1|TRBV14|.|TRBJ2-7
CASSQEGTGGHEQYF
TGTGCCAGCAGCCAAGAAGGGACAGGGGGGCACGAGCAGTACTTC
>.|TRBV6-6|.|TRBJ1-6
CASSPALDPGYSPLHF
TGTGCCAGCAGCCCCGCTCTCGACCCCGGGTATTCACCCCTCCACTTT
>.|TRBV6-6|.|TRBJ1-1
CASSTQRALNTEAFF
TGTGCCAGCAGTACGCAGAGAGCGTTGAACACTGAAGCTTTCTTT
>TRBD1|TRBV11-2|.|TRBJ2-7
CASSPIRRGQGIVYEQYF
TGTGCCAGCAGCCCCATAAGAAGGGGACAGGGAATAGTCTACGAGCAGTACTTC
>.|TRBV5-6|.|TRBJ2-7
CASSLAVLDPHEQYF
TGTGCCAGCAGCTTGGCGGTTCTAGACCCCCACGAGCAGTACTTC
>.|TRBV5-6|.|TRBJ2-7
CASSRNPGIPYEQYF
TGTGCCAGCAGCCGCAACCCCGGGATCCCCTACGAGCAGTACTTC
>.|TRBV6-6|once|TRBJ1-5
CASSQGGAVQPQHF
TGTGCCAGCAGCCAGGGTGGGGCGGTTCAGCCCCAGCATTTT
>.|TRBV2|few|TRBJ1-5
CASSESGDQYSNQPQHF
TGTGCCAGCAGTGAATCGGGGGACCAATATAGCAATCAGCCCCAGCATTTT
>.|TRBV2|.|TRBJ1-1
CASSDLGGDTEAFF
TGTGCCAGCAGTGACCTAGGGGGAGACACTGAAGCTTTCTTT
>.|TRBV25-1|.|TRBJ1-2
CASSRPTGPGYTF
TGTGCCAGCAGCCGTCCTACAGGGCCTGGCTACACCTTC
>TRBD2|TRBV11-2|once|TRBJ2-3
CASSGWTSGSSDTQYF
TGTGCCAGCAGCGGTTGGACTAGCGGGAGTTCAGATACGCAGTATTTT
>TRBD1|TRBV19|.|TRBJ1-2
CASSIYQGEGYGYTF
TGTGCCAGTAGTATTTACCAGGGGGAAGGCTATGGCTACACCTTC
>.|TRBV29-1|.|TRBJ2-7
CSVEGQAPYEQYF
TGCAGCGTTGAGGGGCAGGCTCCCTACGAGCAGTACTTC
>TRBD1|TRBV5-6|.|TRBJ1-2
CASSLGTAYGYTF
TGTGCCAGCAGCTTAGGGACAGCCTATGGCTACACCTTC
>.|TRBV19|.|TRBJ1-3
CASRQRPSGNTIYF
TGTGCCAGTCGACAGCGCCCTTCTGGAAACACCATATATTTT
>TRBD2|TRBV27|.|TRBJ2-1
CASSLFLGTSGGGEQFF
TGTGCCAGCAGTTTATTTCTTGGGACTAGCGGGGGAGGTGAGCAGTTCTTC
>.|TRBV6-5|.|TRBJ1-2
CASSLKEIGYTF
TGTGCCAGCAGTTTGAAGGAGATCGGCTACACCTTC
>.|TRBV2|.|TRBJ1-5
CASTQVTGEPQHF
TGTGCCAGCACCCAGGTCACCGGGGAGCCCCAGCATTTT
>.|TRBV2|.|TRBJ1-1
CASSLDPASRVGNTEAFF
TGTGCCAGCAGTCTGGACCCAGCGTCCAGGGTGGGAAACACTGAAGCTTTCTTT
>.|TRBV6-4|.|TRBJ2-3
CASSERGGATDTQYF
TGTGCCAGCAGTGAACGAGGGGGGGCGACAGATACGCAGTATTTT
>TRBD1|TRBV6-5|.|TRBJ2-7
CATGTEPYEQYF
TGTGCCACCGGGACAGAGCCCTACGAGCAGTACTTC
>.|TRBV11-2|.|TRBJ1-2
CASSSPPGNYGYTF
TGTGCCAGCAGCTCCCCGCCAGGGAACTATGGCTACACCTTC
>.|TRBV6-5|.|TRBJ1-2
CASSYVARGYGYTF
TGTGCCAGCAGTTACGTCGCCAGGGGCTATGGCTACACCTTC
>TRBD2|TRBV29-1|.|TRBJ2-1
CSGTSGAYNEQFF
TGCAGCGGAACTAGCGGTGCTTACAATGAGCAGTTCTTC
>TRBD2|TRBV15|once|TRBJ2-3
CATSRTSNPGDTQYF
TGTGCCACCAGCAGGACTAGCAACCCAGGGGATACGCAGTATTTT
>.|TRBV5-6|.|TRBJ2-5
CASSLYETQYF
TGTGCCAGCAGCTTGTATGAGACCCAGTACTTC
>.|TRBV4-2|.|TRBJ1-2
CASSQDRGAGGYTF
TGTGCCAGCAGCCAAGATCGGGGGGCGGGAGGCTACACCTTC